This T cell receptor (beta chain) was obtained from a study of blood T cells in healthy people across ages. Looking at the study overall: In model experiments, template switching was able to capture about one barcoded beta molecule for every two T cells that were present.

The V and J ends lost 1 base and 3 bases respectively, with 7 bases between them. The germline CDR1 and CDR2 sequences are DFQATT and SNEGSKA (reference sequence). The length of the CDR3 is 13 residues. Then a second PCR, running roughly 7 to 11 cycles, was carried out with a sample-barcoded 5' primer and a J-beta primer mix. TCRdb processed the 5' RACE reads anew with MiXCR; each CDR3 protein has one entry. Counted here are over a million distinct CDR3 sequences, around 55% occurring once; the ten biggest clones make up about 6.3%. V gene TRBV20-1 combines with J gene TRBJ2-1; D gene uncertain. Sequenced: blood. The clonotype originates from a young man in good health. The CDR3 nucleotides are TGCAGTGCTAGAGGGTACGACTACAATGAGCAGTTCTTC. This codes for CSARGYDYNEQFF.